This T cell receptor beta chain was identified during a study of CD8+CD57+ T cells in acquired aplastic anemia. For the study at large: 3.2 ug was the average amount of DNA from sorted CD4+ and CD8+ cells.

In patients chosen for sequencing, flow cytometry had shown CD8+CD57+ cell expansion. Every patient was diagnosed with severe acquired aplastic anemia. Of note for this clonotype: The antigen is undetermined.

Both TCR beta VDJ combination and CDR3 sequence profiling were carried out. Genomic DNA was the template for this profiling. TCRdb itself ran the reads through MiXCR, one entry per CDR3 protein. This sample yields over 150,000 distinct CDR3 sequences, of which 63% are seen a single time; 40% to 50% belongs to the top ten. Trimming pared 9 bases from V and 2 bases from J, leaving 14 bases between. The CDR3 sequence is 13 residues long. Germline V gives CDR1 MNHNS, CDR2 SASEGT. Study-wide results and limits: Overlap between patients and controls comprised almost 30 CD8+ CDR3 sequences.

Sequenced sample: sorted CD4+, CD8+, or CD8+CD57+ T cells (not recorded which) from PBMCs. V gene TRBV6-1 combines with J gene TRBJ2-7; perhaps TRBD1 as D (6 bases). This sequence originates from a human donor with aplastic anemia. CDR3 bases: TGTGCCAGTCTTATGACAGGACCCTACGAGCAGTACTTC. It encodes CASLMTGPYEQYF.